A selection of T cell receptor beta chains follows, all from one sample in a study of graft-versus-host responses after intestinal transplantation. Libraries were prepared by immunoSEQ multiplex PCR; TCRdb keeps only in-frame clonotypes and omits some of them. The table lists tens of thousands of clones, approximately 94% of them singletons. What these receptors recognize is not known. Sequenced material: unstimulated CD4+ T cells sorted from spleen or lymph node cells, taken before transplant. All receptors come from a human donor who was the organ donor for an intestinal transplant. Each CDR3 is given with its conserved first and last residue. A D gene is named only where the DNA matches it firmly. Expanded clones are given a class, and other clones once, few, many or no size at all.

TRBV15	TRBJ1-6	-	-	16	TGTGCCACCAGCAGTACCGCAGCGGAGTATAATTCACCCCTCCACTTT	CATSSTAAEYNSPLHF
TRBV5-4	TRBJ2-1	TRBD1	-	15	TGTGCCAGCAGCTACGGGACAGTATCCTACAATGAGCAGTTCTTC	CASSYGTVSYNEQFF
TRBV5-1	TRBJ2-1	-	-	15	TGCGCCAGCAGCGCAGTCGGGACAAGGACCAATGAGCAGTTCTTC	CASSAVGTRTNEQFF
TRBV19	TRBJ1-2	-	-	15	TGTGCCAGTAGTATTCAGGGCCTCGTTAACTATGGCTACACCTTC	CASSIQGLVNYGYTF
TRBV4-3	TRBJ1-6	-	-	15	TGCGCCAGCAGCCAAGATCGGCGGGGCCGTTCACCCCTCCACTTT	CASSQDRRGRSPLHF
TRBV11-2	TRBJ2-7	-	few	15	TGTGCCAGCAGCTTAGTCGTAGGCAGCTCCTACGAGCAGTACTTC	CASSLVVGSSYEQYF
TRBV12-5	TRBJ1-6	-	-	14	TGTGCTAGTGCCACCGGCGGACCTAATTCACCCCTCCACTTT	CASATGGPNSPLHF
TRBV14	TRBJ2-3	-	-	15	TGTGCCAGCAGCCAAGAACTGGGTGGGACAGATACGCAGTATTTT	CASSQELGGTDTQYF
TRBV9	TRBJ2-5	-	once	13	TGTGCCAGCAGCGCCACGGGTCAAGAGACCCAGTACTTC	CASSATGQETQYF
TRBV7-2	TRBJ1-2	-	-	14	TGTGCCAGCAGCTCTAGCCCCGCTAACTATGGCTACACCTTC	CASSSSPANYGYTF
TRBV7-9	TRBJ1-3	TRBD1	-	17	TGTGCCAGCAGCCCCAGGACAGGGCCCAGCTCTGGAAACACCATATATTTT	CASSPRTGPSSGNTIYF
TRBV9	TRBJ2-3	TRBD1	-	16	TGTGCCAGCAGCTTCCGGGGCGACAGGGCAAGAGATACGCAGTATTTT	CASSFRGDRARDTQYF
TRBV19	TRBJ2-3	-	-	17	TGTGCCAGTAGTACACAGACGGGGCAACCAAACACAGATACGCAGTATTTT	CASSTQTGQPNTDTQYF
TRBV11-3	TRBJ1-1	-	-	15	TGTGCCAGCAGCTTAGCCCCCCCCCTGAACACTGAAGCTTTCTTT	CASSLAPPLNTEAFF
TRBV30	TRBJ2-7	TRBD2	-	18	TGTGCCTGGAGCCGACGATATTCGACCCTAGCGGGGTCCTACGAGCAGTACTTC	CAWSRRYSTLAGSYEQYF
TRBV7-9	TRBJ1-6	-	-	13	TGTGCCAGCAGTTACGACCGGGATTCACCCCTCCACTTT	CASSYDRDSPLHF
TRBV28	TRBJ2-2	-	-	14	TGTGCCAGCAGTTGGGGACAGAACACCGGGGAGCTGTTTTTT	CASSWGQNTGELFF
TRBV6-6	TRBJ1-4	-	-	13	TGTGCCAGCAATTTCGGTGCGGGCGAAAAACTGTTTTTT	CASNFGAGEKLFF
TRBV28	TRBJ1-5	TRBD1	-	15	TGTGCCAGCCGACCAGATGACAGGGAAAATCAGCCCCAGCATTTT	CASRPDDRENQPQHF
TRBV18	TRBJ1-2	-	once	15	TGTGCCAGCTCACCTGGATCAACCGGGCCCTATGGCTACACCTTC	CASSPGSTGPYGYTF
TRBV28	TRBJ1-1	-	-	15	TGTGCCAGCAGCACCGGCCGAGGGAGGGGCACTGAAGCTTTCTTT	CASSTGRGRGTEAFF
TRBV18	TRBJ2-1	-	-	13	TGTGCCAGCTCACGGACAGAGTACAATGAGCAGTTCTTC	CASSRTEYNEQFF
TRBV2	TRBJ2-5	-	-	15	TGTGCCAGCAGTGGAATAAGCGGGTTCCAAGAGACCCAGTACTTC	CASSGISGFQETQYF
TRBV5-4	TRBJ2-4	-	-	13	TGTGCCAGCAGCGGGACAGCCAAAAACATTCAGTACTTC	CASSGTAKNIQYF
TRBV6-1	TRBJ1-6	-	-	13	TGTGCCAGCAGTCTCGCGAACCCTTCACCCCTCCACTTT	CASSLANPSPLHF
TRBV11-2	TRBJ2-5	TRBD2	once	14	TGTGCCAGCAGGCGGGAGGGGGCACGGGAGACCCAGTACTTC	CASRREGARETQYF
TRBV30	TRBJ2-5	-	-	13	TGTGCCTGGAGTGTAGGGGCGCGTGAGACCCAGTACTTC	CAWSVGARETQYF
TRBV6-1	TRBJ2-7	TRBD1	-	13	TGTGCCAGCAGCTCCGACAGGGGCTACGAGCAGTACTTC	CASSSDRGYEQYF
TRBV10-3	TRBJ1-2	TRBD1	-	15	TGTGCCATCAGTGGAAGTTCTGGGACAGGGGATGGCTACACCTTC	CAISGSSGTGDGYTF